These 30 T cell receptor beta chains share one sample of origin, sequenced in a study of patients and donors after allogeneic stem cell transplantation. TCRdb called the RT-PCR reads again in MiXCR, with one record for every CDR3 protein. Of some 960,000 distinct CDR3 sequences listed, roughly 18% are singletons. Sequencing input: blood, either unsorted or a sorted T cell fraction (not recorded which). All receptors derive from a human donor who was either an allogeneic HSCT recipient or a stem cell or donor lymphocyte infusion donor (not recorded which). It is not recorded whose cells these are; they may come from a transplant donor.

The chain links TRBV24-1 to TRBJ2-3; D not certain. The V gene lost 1 base and the J gene lost 5 bases, with 6 bases spanning the gap. This CDR3 region has 13 residues. Germline CDR1 and CDR2: KGHDR and SFDVKD. CDR3 sequence reads: CATSDFKEDTQYF. The CDR3 DNA is TGTGCCACCAGTGATTTCAAAGAAGATACGCAGTATTTT.

The rearrangement joins TRBV5-1 to TRBJ2-1, with TRBD1 matching 8 bases. Germline CDR1 is SGHRS and CDR2 is YFSETQ. CDR3 size: 15 residues. Losses at the gene ends were 2 bases for V and 4 bases for J; bases not matched to a gene: 5. This CDR3 is CASSLTGGRYNEQFF. CDR3 nucleotides: TGCGCCAGCAGCTTAACAGGGGGGCGATACAATGAGCAGTTCTTC.

This clonotype was seen a handful of times. This chain connects TRBV6-2 or TRBV6-3 to TRBJ1-5; possible D gene TRBD1, 5 bases. This CDR3 region has 15 residues. V was shortened by 6 bases and J by 5 bases, with 17 bases between the two germline ends. The germline CDR1 and CDR2 sequences are MNHEY and SVGEGT. The CDR3 is CASSQIRVEDQPQHF. DNA of the CDR3: TGTGCCAGCAGCCAAATCAGGGTCGAGGATCAGCCCCAGCATTTT.

This clonotype was seen at least ten times. The chain joins TRBV5-6 to TRBJ2-1; the D gene is possibly TRBD2 (5 bases). V lost 4 bases to trimming and J lost 0 bases, with 11 bases between them. The germline CDR1 and CDR2 sequences are SGHDT and YYEEEE. The CDR3 has 15 residues. CDR3 DNA sequence: TGTGCCAGCAGCCAAGGGAGCCTCTCCTACAATGAGCAGTTCTTC. This translates into CASSQGSLSYNEQFF.

This clonotype has just one count. The V and J genes are TRBV5-6 and TRBJ1-1, with a tentative D call TRBD1 (6 bases). From germline, CDR1 is SGHDT and CDR2 YYEEEE. Trimming took off 4 bases at V and 0 bases at J, with 13 bases between the two ends. This CDR3 is 15 amino acids long. In DNA, the CDR3 is TGTGCCAGCAGCGGCCGGACAGTCATGAACACTGAAGCTTTCTTT. It encodes CASSGRTVMNTEAFF.

The chain uses TRBV7-2 and TRBJ2-5, with a possible D match to TRBD2 (6 bases). The germline V and J ends were trimmed by 2 bases and 7 bases, with 23 bases remaining between them. Germline CDR1 reads SGHTA; CDR2 reads FQGNSA. CDR3 length equals 17 residues. The CDR3 bases are TGTGCCAGCAGCTTACTTGACGCATCGGCGGGGCGTGGGACCCAGTACTTC. Translated: CASSLLDASAGRGTQYF.

This clonotype was seen repeatedly, ten times or more. The J gene is TRBJ2-1, the V gene TRBV12-3 or TRBV12-4, with 11 bases lining up with TRBD1. This CDR3 spans 15 amino acids. Unmatched junction bases numbered 6, after V lost 6 bases and J lost 5 bases. The CDR3 sequence: CASSSGTGGNNEQFF. The CDR3 DNA reads TGTGCCAGCAGCTCCGGGACAGGGGGGAACAATGAGCAGTTCTTC.

A single count supports this clonotype. The CDR3, as DNA: TGTGCCAGCAGTTATAAGCGCGGCCGCTCCTACAATGAGCAGTTCTTC. It yields the protein CASSYKRGRSYNEQFF. The rearrangement joins TRBV6-5 to TRBJ2-1; D gene unclear. Per germline, CDR1 MNHEY and CDR2 SVGAGI. This CDR3 has 16 amino acids. Trimming removed 3 bases at V and 0 bases at J, with 12 bases between.

V and J are TRBV19 and TRBJ2-1; maybe TRBD2 (5 bases). V was pared by 6 bases and J by 7 bases, with 13 bases between. The CDR3 has 13 residues. Germline assignment: CDR1 LNHDA and CDR2 SQIVND (reference sequence). CDR3 region: CASRRDGVNEQFF. Written as DNA, the CDR3 is TGTGCCAGTAGACGGGATGGGGTAAATGAGCAGTTCTTC.

This clonotype was picked up a small number of times. This chain connects TRBV27 to TRBJ2-3; D possibly corresponds to TRBD2 (6 bases). The CDR3 covers 13 residues. CDR1 is MNHEY, CDR2 SMNVEV, per germline (reference sequence). Trimming removed 6 bases from V and 6 bases from J, with 13 bases in between. CDR3 protein: CASRWSGSDTQYF. CDR3 nucleotide sequence: TGTGCCAGCAGGTGGAGCGGGTCGGATACGCAGTATTTT.

This clonotype was recorded only once. The rearrangement links TRBV24-1 to TRBJ2-1; 7 bases match TRBD1. Germline V gene sequence: CDR1 KGHDR, CDR2 SFDVKD. V shed 5 bases and J 13 bases; nucleotides not matched to a gene: 7. This CDR3 contains 12 residues. The CDR3 here is CATSAGDSDQFF. For the CDR3, the DNA is TGTGCCACCAGTGCCGGGGACAGTGACCAGTTCTTC.

The chain couples TRBV5-1 to TRBJ2-3, with 10 bases lining up with TRBD2. V was pared by 6 bases and J by 2 bases, with 6 bases of the junction left unmatched. Germline V gene sequence: CDR1 SGHRS, CDR2 YFSETQ. The CDR3 runs to 15 residues. Written as DNA, the CDR3 is TGCGCCAGCACCGGACTAGCGGCAGACACAGATACGCAGTATTTT. Translated: CASTGLAADTDTQYF.

As DNA, the CDR3 is TGTGCCAGCAGCCCCCGACACCAGAACACTGAAGCTTTCTTT. This sequence encodes CASSPRHQNTEAFF. The chain links TRBV3-1 to TRBJ1-1; unclear D gene. The CDR3 runs to 14 residues. CDR1 is LGHDT, CDR2 YNNKEL, per germline (reference sequence). V lost 4 bases, J lost 1 base, and 10 bases lay in between. Drawing the rest from reference TRBV3-1 and TRBJ1-1, the complete variable domain is DTAVSQTPKYLVTQMGNDKSIKCEQNLGHDTMYWYKQDSKKFLKIMFSYNNKELIINETVPNRFSPKSPDKAHLNLHINSLELGDSAVYFCASSPRHQNTEAFFGQGTRLTVV.

J is TRBJ2-7 and V is TRBV28, with 9 bases identical to TRBD1. Germline CDR1 MDHEN, CDR2 SYDVKM. This CDR3 is built from 15 residues. Losses at the gene ends were 8 bases for V and 6 bases for J; bases not matched to a gene: 14. The CDR3, as DNA: TGTGCCAGCCCCCCTAGGGGGGGACAGGGTCCCGAGCAGTACTTC. It yields the protein CASPPRGGQGPEQYF.

The CDR3 DNA is TGTGCCAGCAGTGGCCGGTCCACCGGGGAGCTGTTTTTT. Residues: CASSGRSTGELFF. This sequence joins TRBV25-1 and TRBJ2-2, with D uncertain. Trimming shortened V by 4 bases and J by 4 bases, and 7 bases separated the two germline ends. Germline CDR1 MGHDK, CDR2 SYGVNS. There are 13 residues in the CDR3.

This clonotype was detected only a few times. The genes are TRBV18 and TRBJ2-7; 13 bases fit TRBD2. The CDR3 sequence is 15 residues long. J gave up 4 bases and V 6 bases, and 6 bases lay outside the gene matches. Germline CDR1 is KGHSH and CDR2 is LQKENI. The CDR3: CASSAEGLAGYEQYF. DNA of the CDR3: TGTGCCAGCTCCGCGGAGGGACTAGCGGGGTACGAGCAGTACTTC.

The V and J genes are TRBV20-1 and TRBJ2-3; 12 positions match TRBD2. CDR3 length: 16 residues. V gave up 4 bases and J gave up 3 bases; unmatched junction bases: 8. Germline CDR1 DFQATT, CDR2 SNEGSKA (reference sequence). CDR3 protein: CSAIPASGRATDTQYF. DNA of the CDR3: TGCAGTGCTATACCCGCTAGCGGGAGGGCAACAGATACGCAGTATTTT.

V usage is TRBV6-5 and J usage is TRBJ1-4; no clear D. Germline CDR1 MNHEY, CDR2 SVGAGI. The V gene lost 7 bases and the J gene lost 8 bases, with 5 bases spanning the gap. This CDR3 has 10 residues. The CDR3 coding sequence is TGTGCCAGCATGCGGGAAAAACTGTTTTTT. Protein: CASMREKLFF.

This clonotype was detected only a few times. The V gene is TRBV20-1, the J gene TRBJ2-3, with TRBD2 matching 7 bases. The CDR3 is 13 residues long. The V and J ends lost 6 bases and 5 bases, in that order; junction bases with no gene match: 8. The germline CDR1 and CDR2 sequences are DFQATT and SNEGSKA (reference sequence). The CDR3 reads CSAQGGRVDTQYF. The CDR3 nucleotides read TGCAGTGCCCAGGGAGGGCGGGTAGATACGCAGTATTTT.

This chain joins TRBV6-1 and TRBJ2-3, with 15 bases matching TRBD2. CDR1 is MNHNS and CDR2 is SASEGT in the germline V gene. J was trimmed by 4 bases and V by 3 bases; bases with no gene match: 8. The CDR3 covers 18 residues. CDR3 loop: CASSDTGLAGGYADTQYF. Written as DNA, the CDR3 is TGTGCCAGCAGTGACACGGGACTAGCGGGAGGTTACGCAGATACGCAGTATTTT.

This clonotype was found a few times. The chain employs TRBV20-1 and TRBJ2-7; the match to TRBD1 covers 7 bases. Germline CDR1 DFQATT, CDR2 SNEGSKA (reference sequence). V shed 3 bases, J shed 2 bases, and the junction held 4 bases outside the gene matches. There are 13 residues in the CDR3. This CDR3 is CSASETGPYEQYF. The CDR3 bases are TGCAGTGCTAGTGAGACAGGGCCCTACGAGCAGTACTTC.

The V call is TRBV2, the J call TRBJ1-6; TRBD1 agrees at 8 bases. The CDR3 length is 15 residues. V was clipped by 7 bases and J by 6 bases; unmatched bases: 8. Germline CDR1 is SNHLY and CDR2 is FYNNEI. CDR3 loop: CASNQDRAGNSPLHF. Written as DNA, the CDR3 is TGTGCCAGCAACCAGGACAGGGCCGGTAATTCACCCCTCCACTTT.

The rearrangement links TRBV29-1 to TRBJ1-1; 7 bases line up with TRBD1. V lost 6 bases, J lost 0 bases, and 7 bases stayed unmatched. The CDR3 sequence is 14 residues long. CDR1 is SQVTM, CDR2 ANQGSEA, per germline. The DNA for the CDR3 is TGCAGCGTGGGACAGCAACTTATGAACACTGAAGCTTTCTTT. Protein: CSVGQQLMNTEAFF.

Only a few counts were recorded for this clonotype. In DNA, the CDR3 is TGTGCCACCAGCAGGGACCTGGTGGCTTTCTTT. Its translation is CATSRDLVAFF. The chain joins TRBV15 to TRBJ1-1; D not certain. The V gene's germline CDR1 is LNHNV and CDR2 YYDKDF (reference sequence). Trimming stripped 3 bases from V and 11 bases from J, with 10 bases between. The CDR3 spans 11 residues.

The V call is TRBV5-6, the J call TRBJ1-1; a weak D match, TRBD1 (6 bases). V was clipped by 0 bases and J by 5 bases, with 23 bases between them. The length of the CDR3 is 18 residues. Germline V CDR1 and CDR2: SGHDT, YYEEEE. This CDR3 reads CASSLEGILSQGRTEAFF. The CDR3 DNA reads TGTGCCAGCAGCTTGGAGGGGATCCTTTCCCAGGGGAGGACTGAAGCTTTCTTT.

Only a few counts were recorded for this clonotype. This chain connects TRBV20-1 to TRBJ2-5; possibly TRBD1 or TRBD2 for D (6 bases each). The CDR3 has 13 residues. Germline V gene lookup returns CDR1 DFQATT and CDR2 SNEGSKA (reference sequence). Trimming removed 5 bases from V and 3 bases from J, with 13 bases in between. The CDR3 region has the DNA TGCAGTGCTCCTCCGGGGGCCAAAGAGACCCAGTACTTC. Its translation is CSAPPGAKETQYF.

The chain uses TRBV11-1 and TRBJ2-7, with TRBD1 matching over 7 bases. CDR1 and CDR2 (germline): SGHAT, FQDESV (reference sequence). This CDR3 region has 13 residues. V trimming: 5 bases; J trimming: 6 bases; junction bases outside the gene matches: 7. The CDR3 protein is CASSPHRGGEQYF. For the CDR3, the DNA is TGTGCCAGCAGCCCACACAGGGGTGGCGAGCAGTACTTC.

The J gene is TRBJ2-1, the V gene TRBV4-3, with D possibly TRBD1 on 6 matching bases. The CDR3 covers 16 residues. The V gene lost 0 bases and the J gene lost 9 bases, with 18 bases spanning the gap. The germline V gene encodes CDR1 LGHNA and CDR2 YSLEER. CDR3 protein: CASSQDPRHTGSEQFF. The CDR3 DNA is TGCGCCAGCAGCCAAGACCCGCGCCACACAGGGAGTGAGCAGTTCTTC.

The genes are TRBV20-1 and TRBJ2-5, with D maybe TRBD2 (7 bases). This CDR3 has 16 amino acids. V was clipped by 0 bases and J by 1 base, with 15 bases between them. Germline-derived CDR1 and CDR2 are DFQATT and SNEGSKA (reference sequence). CDR3 nucleotides: TGCAGTGCTAGAGATCCCATGAGGGGGGGCCAAGAGACCCAGTACTTC. It yields the protein CSARDPMRGGQETQYF.

This clonotype was counted a few times. V gene TRBV29-1 combines with J gene TRBJ1-1; D possibly corresponds to TRBD1 (5 bases). The CDR3 has 13 residues. CDR1 SQVTM and CDR2 ANQGSEA come from the germline V gene. V lost 8 bases to trimming and J lost 1 base, with 14 bases between them. Written as DNA, the CDR3 is TGCAGCCCCCAGGGACTTAAGAACACTGAAGCTTTCTTT. Protein sequence: CSPQGLKNTEAFF.